Below are 25 T cell receptor beta chains sequenced from a single sample in a study of T cells after yellow fever vaccination. TCRdb re-called the 5' RACE reads through MiXCR, storing one row per CDR3 protein. The sample contains roughly 500,000 distinct CDR3 sequences, roughly 19% of which appear only once. The sequencing used PBMCs, collected 15 days after the yellow fever booster vaccination. These receptors originate from a man aged 25-40 years who received the YFV17D yellow fever vaccine.

J is TRBJ2-1 and V is TRBV3-1; D remains ambiguous. Germline V gives CDR1 LGHDT, CDR2 YNNKEL (reference sequence). This CDR3 has 13 residues. V lost 4 bases, J lost 9 bases, and 13 bases lay in between. The DNA for the CDR3 is TGTGCCAGCAGCCTCTCGAAGGGAACTGAGCAGTTCTTC. This codes for CASSLSKGTEQFF.

A few counts support this clonotype. This chain connects TRBV15 to TRBJ1-1; a weak D match, TRBD1 (5 bases). Germline CDR1 LNHNV, CDR2 YYDKDF (reference sequence). The CDR3 length is 13 residues. V lost 5 bases and J 3 bases, leaving 10 bases between the germline ends. CDR3 DNA: TGTGCCACCAGCCCACGGGGGGACACTGAAGCTTTCTTT. Its protein product is CATSPRGDTEAFF. Drawing the rest from reference TRBV15 and TRBJ1-1, the complete variable domain is DAMVIQNPRYQVTQFGKPVTLSCSQTLNHNVMYWYQQKSSQAPKLLFHYYDKDFNNEADTPDNFQSRRPNTSFCFLDIRSPGLGDTAMYLCATSPRGDTEAFFGQGTRLTVV.

This clonotype was seen only a few times. The chain employs TRBV5-1 and TRBJ2-1; D gene ambiguous. The CDR3 extends over 14 amino acids. V was pared by 7 bases and J by 2 bases, with 13 bases between. The V gene's germline CDR1 is SGHRS and CDR2 YFSETQ. CDR3 in DNA: TGCGCCAGCGAGTCCCCCGGACCCTACAATGAGCAGTTCTTC. Protein: CASESPGPYNEQFF.

This chain uses TRBV9 with TRBJ2-3; 7 bases are shared with TRBD2. The CDR3 runs to 14 residues. The J segment lost 2 bases and the V segment lost 0 bases, leaving 0 bases of the junction unmatched. Germline lookup yields CDR1 SGDLS and CDR2 YYNGEE. In DNA, the CDR3 is TGTGCCAGCAGCGTAGGACTAGCCACAGATACGCAGTATTTT. It yields the protein CASSVGLATDTQYF.

This clonotype was seen a handful of times. The rearrangement joins TRBV9 to TRBJ2-1, with a possible D match to TRBD2 (5 bases). Trimming cost V 0 bases and J 8 bases, with 15 bases left between them. The CDR3 length is 15 residues. The germline V gene encodes CDR1 SGDLS and CDR2 YYNGEE. The CDR3 coding sequence is TGTGCCAGCAGCGTAGCCGGAGGCTATCTCGATGAGCAGTTCTTC. It specifies CASSVAGGYLDEQFF. Full variable domain (remainder filled in from reference TRBV9 and TRBJ2-1): DSGVTQTPKHLITATGQRVTLRCSPRSGDLSVYWYQQSLDQGLQFLIQYYNGEERAKGNILERFSAQQFPDLHSELNLSSLELGDSALYFCASSVAGGYLDEQFFGPGTRLTVL.

The chain couples TRBV7-6 to TRBJ2-1, with TRBD1 matching over 7 bases. CDR3 size: 15 residues. Germline loops: CDR1 SGHVS, CDR2 FNYEAQ. V was pared by 6 bases and J by 8 bases, with 13 bases of the junction left unmatched. CDR3 sequence reads: CASSLVPDRVDEQFF. For the CDR3, the DNA is TGTGCCAGCAGTCTAGTCCCAGACAGGGTGGATGAGCAGTTCTTC.

The chain joins TRBV5-4 to TRBJ2-5; D is ambiguous. The CDR3 runs 13 residues. Per germline, CDR1 SGHNT and CDR2 YYREEE (reference sequence). V gave up 4 bases and J gave up 5 bases, with 12 bases separating them. The CDR3 spells CASSTGPPETQYF. In nucleotides, the CDR3 is TGTGCCAGCAGCACCGGCCCCCCCGAGACCCAGTACTTC. The entire variable domain, with the rest obtained from reference TRBV5-4 and TRBJ2-5, is as follows: ETGVTQSPTHLIKTRGQQVTLRCSSQSGHNTVSWYQQALGQGPQFIFQYYREEENGRGNFPPRFSGLQFPNYSSELNVNALELDDSALYLCASSTGPPETQYFGPGTRLLVL.

The chain carries TRBV5-6 and TRBJ2-2; weak D call: TRBD2 (6 bases). With 5 bases removed from V and 4 bases from J, the gap between germline ends came to 18 bases. The CDR3 runs 16 residues. The germline gives CDR1 SGHDT, CDR2 YYEEEE. The CDR3 DNA is TGTGCCAGCAGATACCGGGGGAGTGGGGTCACCGGGGAGCTGTTTTTT. It yields the protein CASRYRGSGVTGELFF.

This clonotype was picked up a small number of times. V and J are TRBV20-1 and TRBJ2-2; D is ambiguous. Trimming cost V 1 base and J 3 bases, with 12 bases left between them. Germline V gene sequence: CDR1 DFQATT, CDR2 SNEGSKA (reference sequence). This CDR3 region has 15 residues. The CDR3, as DNA: TGCAGTGCTAGAGTGGCACTCGCTGACACCGGGGAGCTGTTTTTT. Its protein is CSARVALADTGELFF.

At least ten counts were recorded for this clonotype. The DNA of the CDR3 is TGTGCCAGCAGCTTCCGGGGCGAAGATACGCAGTATTTT. This encodes CASSFRGEDTQYF. V usage is TRBV3-1 and J usage is TRBJ2-3, with D possibly being TRBD1 or TRBD2 (5 bases each). The germline gives CDR1 LGHDT, CDR2 YNNKEL (reference sequence). The CDR3 is made up of 13 amino acids. V gave up 5 bases and J gave up 5 bases, with 11 bases separating them.

This clonotype was seen a few times. This chain joins TRBV30 and TRBJ2-3, with D hard to call. Germline CDR1 is GTSNPN and CDR2 is SVGIG (reference sequence). The CDR3 runs 12 residues. The ends were cut back, 3 bases at V and 1 base at J, with 5 bases in the middle. CDR3 nucleotides: TGTGCCTGGAGCCCTCGCACAGATACGCAGTATTTT. Protein sequence: CAWSPRTDTQYF.

V is TRBV9 and J is TRBJ2-1; D remains ambiguous. The CDR3 loop spans 15 amino acids. Germline CDR1 and CDR2: SGDLS and YYNGEE. V was clipped by 3 bases and J by 10 bases, with 20 bases between them. The CDR3 loop is CASSAENSLPGEQFF. CDR3 nucleotide sequence: TGTGCCAGCAGCGCGGAGAACTCCCTTCCTGGGGAGCAGTTCTTC.

This chain links TRBV14 with TRBJ2-7; 8 nucleotides align to TRBD1. Losses at the gene ends were 4 bases for V and 6 bases for J; bases not matched to a gene: 8. Germline V lookup: CDR1 SGHDN, CDR2 FVKESK. There are 14 residues in the CDR3. The CDR3 DNA reads as TGTGCCAGCAGCCGTCCAGGGGGCTTGAGCGAGCAGTACTTC. Translated, it gives CASSRPGGLSEQYF.

The rearrangement links TRBV3-1 to TRBJ2-3; 7 positions agree with TRBD2. The CDR3 contains 14 residues. V lost 2 bases and J lost 4; bases outside the gene matches: 3. Germline V lookup: CDR1 LGHDT, CDR2 YNNKEL (reference sequence). CDR3 sequence: CASSQTTSADTQYF. The CDR3 bases are TGTGCCAGCAGCCAAACAACTAGCGCAGATACGCAGTATTTT.

The chain is built from TRBV25-1 and TRBJ1-2; D is unclear. Germline CDR1 MGHDK, CDR2 SYGVNS. This CDR3 has 16 residues. The V end lost 4 bases, the J end lost 3 bases, and 18 bases lay between the germline ends. The DNA of the CDR3 is TGTGCCAGCAGTGCTTTTGAAAGGGTAGGCGACTATGGCTACACCTTC. Amino acid sequence: CASSAFERVGDYGYTF.

V gene TRBV18 combines with J gene TRBJ2-5, with a possible D match to TRBD2 (6 bases). The CDR3 spans 12 residues. CDR1 is KGHSH and CDR2 is LQKENI in the germline V gene. Between the trimmed V and J ends, which lost 8 bases and 1 base, there was a span of 8 bases. The DNA of the CDR3 is TGTGCCAGCGGGGACTTCCAAGAGACCCAGTACTTC. It translates to CASGDFQETQYF.

This sequence joins TRBV19 and TRBJ1-2; D is undetermined. The germline V gene encodes CDR1 LNHDA and CDR2 SQIVND (reference sequence). The CDR3 has 14 amino acids. V shed 9 bases and J shed 6 bases, with 20 bases lying between them. As DNA, the CDR3 is TGTGCCAGAGAAGGAGGACGACGACCCAATGGCTACACCTTC. Translated: CAREGGRRPNGYTF.

This clonotype came up many times. The chain's CDR3 is CASSFHGLVDTQYF. The CDR3 region has the DNA TGTGCCAGCAGCTTTCACGGTCTCGTAGATACGCAGTATTTT. The gene calls are TRBV7-9 and TRBJ2-3; the D is unclear. Between the trimmed V and J ends, which lost 3 bases and 5 bases, there was a span of 12 bases. The CDR3 runs 14 residues. In germline, CDR1 is SEHNR, CDR2 FQNEAQ (reference sequence).

The chain recombines TRBV5-1 with TRBJ2-7; D tentatively fits TRBD1 or TRBD2 (5 bases each). The CDR3 has 15 amino acids. From germline, CDR1 is SGHRS and CDR2 YFSETQ. V shed 6 bases and J shed 5 bases, with 21 bases lying between them. CDR3 nucleotides: TGCGCCAGCACCGAGGACCTCCCGGGGCGGAACGAGCAGTACTTC. Its translation is CASTEDLPGRNEQYF.

This clonotype was recorded only once. The V call is TRBV12-3 or TRBV12-4, the J call TRBJ1-1; D gene ambiguous. V shed 3 bases and J shed 6 bases, with 14 bases lying between them. The CDR3 length is 14 residues. CDR3 protein: CASSFGGLLAEAFF. For the CDR3, the DNA is TGTGCCAGCAGTTTCGGAGGGTTACTCGCTGAAGCTTTCTTT.

The rearrangement joins TRBV18 to TRBJ2-2; TRBD1 might be the D (6 bases). CDR3 length equals 14 residues. The germline gives CDR1 KGHSH, CDR2 LQKENI. The V end lost 3 bases, the J end lost 5 bases, and 10 bases lay between the germline ends. The CDR3 DNA reads as TGTGCCAGCTCACCTAAACAGGGAACCGGGGAGCTGTTTTTT. Its protein product is CASSPKQGTGELFF.

The sample holds a few counts of this clonotype. This chain connects TRBV10-3 to TRBJ2-7, with 8 nucleotides matching TRBD1. The germline CDR1 and CDR2 sequences are ENHRY and SYGVKD. The CDR3 contains 14 residues. Trimming took 2 bases from V and 2 from J; bases not matched to a gene: 2. CDR3 in amino acids: CAISERDRTYEQYF. The CDR3 nucleotides read TGTGCCATCAGTGAGCGGGACAGGACCTACGAGCAGTACTTC.

The rearrangement joins TRBV12-3 or TRBV12-4 to TRBJ2-1; tentative D call: TRBD2 (6 bases). The V and J ends lost 4 bases and 2 bases respectively, with 15 bases between them. The CDR3 covers 16 residues. This chain's CDR3 is CASSWGTATTYNEQFF. The CDR3, as DNA: TGTGCCAGCAGTTGGGGGACTGCCACCACCTACAATGAGCAGTTCTTC.

This clonotype has only a few counts. The rearrangement links TRBV9 to TRBJ2-5; 9 bases are a match to TRBD2. Germline trimming cut 4 bases from V and 6 bases from J; bases unmatched to any gene: 10. Germline CDR1 SGDLS, CDR2 YYNGEE. There are 15 residues in the CDR3. The CDR3 DNA reads as TGTGCCAGCAGCCCCTTCGCGGGAGGGCCTCAGACCCAGTACTTC. It codes for CASSPFAGGPQTQYF.

V usage is TRBV12-3 or TRBV12-4 and J usage is TRBJ2-7, with TRBD1 matching over 11 bases. This CDR3 has 15 residues. The V gene end was trimmed by 6 bases and the J gene end by 2 bases; junction bases not matched to a gene: 6. Written as DNA, the CDR3 is TGTGCCAGCAGCATCGGGACAGGGGGAACCTACGAGCAGTACTTC. Translating it yields CASSIGTGGTYEQYF.